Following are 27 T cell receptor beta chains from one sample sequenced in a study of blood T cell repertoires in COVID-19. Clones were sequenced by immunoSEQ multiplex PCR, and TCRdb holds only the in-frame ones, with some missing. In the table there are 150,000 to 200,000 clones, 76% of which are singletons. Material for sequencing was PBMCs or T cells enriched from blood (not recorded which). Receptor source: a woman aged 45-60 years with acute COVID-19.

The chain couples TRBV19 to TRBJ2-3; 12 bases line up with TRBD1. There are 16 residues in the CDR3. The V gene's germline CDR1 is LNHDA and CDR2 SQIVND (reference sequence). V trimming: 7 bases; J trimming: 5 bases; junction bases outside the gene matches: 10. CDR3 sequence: CASTPQGQGAGDTQYF. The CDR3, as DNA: TGTGCCAGTACTCCCCAGGGACAGGGGGCGGGAGATACGCAGTATTTT.

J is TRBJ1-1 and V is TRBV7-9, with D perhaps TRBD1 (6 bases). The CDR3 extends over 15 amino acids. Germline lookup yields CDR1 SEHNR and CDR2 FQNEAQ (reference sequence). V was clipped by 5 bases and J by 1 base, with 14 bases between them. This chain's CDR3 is CASSRTAGRNTEAFF. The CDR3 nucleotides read TGTGCCAGCAGCCGGACAGCCGGAAGGAACACTGAAGCTTTCTTT.

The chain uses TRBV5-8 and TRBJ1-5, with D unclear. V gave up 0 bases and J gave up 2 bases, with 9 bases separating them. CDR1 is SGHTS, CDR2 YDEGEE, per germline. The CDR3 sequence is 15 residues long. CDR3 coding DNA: TGTGCCAGCAGCTTGGCCCGGTTACGCAATCAGCCCCAGCATTTT. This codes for CASSLARLRNQPQHF.

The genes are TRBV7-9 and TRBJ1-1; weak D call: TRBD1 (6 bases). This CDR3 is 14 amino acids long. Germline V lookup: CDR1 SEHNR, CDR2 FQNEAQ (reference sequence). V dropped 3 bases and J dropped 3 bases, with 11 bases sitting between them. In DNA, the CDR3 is TGTGCCAGCAGCTTCCAGGGGAGGGACACTGAAGCTTTCTTT. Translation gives CASSFQGRDTEAFF. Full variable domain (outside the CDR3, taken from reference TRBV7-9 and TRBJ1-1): DTGVSQNPRHKITKRGQNVTFRCDPISEHNRLYWYRQTLGQGPEFLTYFQNEAQLEKSRLLSDRFSAERPKGSFSTLEIQRTEQGDSAMYLCASSFQGRDTEAFFGQGTRLTVV.

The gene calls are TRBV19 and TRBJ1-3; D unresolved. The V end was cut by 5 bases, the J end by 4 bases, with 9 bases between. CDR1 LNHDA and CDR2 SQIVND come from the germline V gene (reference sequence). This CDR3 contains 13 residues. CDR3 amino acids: CASSSYQGNTIYF. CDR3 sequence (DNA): TGTGCCAGTAGTTCCTACCAAGGAAACACCATATATTTT.

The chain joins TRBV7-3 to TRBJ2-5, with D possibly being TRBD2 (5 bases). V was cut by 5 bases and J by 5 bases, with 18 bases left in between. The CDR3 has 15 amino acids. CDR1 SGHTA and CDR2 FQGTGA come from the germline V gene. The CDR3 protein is CASSLTGSLGETQYF. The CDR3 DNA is TGTGCCAGCAGCCTCACGGGAAGTCTAGGGGAGACCCAGTACTTC.

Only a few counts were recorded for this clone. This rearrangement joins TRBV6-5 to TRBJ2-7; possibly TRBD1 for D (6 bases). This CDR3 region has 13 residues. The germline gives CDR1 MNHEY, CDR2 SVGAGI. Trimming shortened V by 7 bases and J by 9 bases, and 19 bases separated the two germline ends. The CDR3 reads CASTCTGCSGQYV. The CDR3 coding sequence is TGTGCCAGCACTTGCACAGGGTGCTCCGGGCAGTACGTC.

The CDR3, as DNA: TGTGCCAGCAGCCAAGCGTTGGACATCGTCACCGGGGAGCTGTTTTTT. Translating gives CASSQALDIVTGELFF. The chain has TRBV3-1 (or the pseudogene TRBV3-2) and TRBJ2-2; possibly TRBD1 for D (5 bases). V dropped 1 base and J dropped 4 bases, with 13 bases sitting between them. The CDR3 is 16 amino acids. CDR1 is LGHDT, CDR2 YNNKEL, per germline (reference sequence).

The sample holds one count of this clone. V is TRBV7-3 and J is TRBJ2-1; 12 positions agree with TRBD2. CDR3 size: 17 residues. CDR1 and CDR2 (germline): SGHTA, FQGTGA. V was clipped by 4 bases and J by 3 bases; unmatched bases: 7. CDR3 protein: CASSSRGLAGRYNEQFF. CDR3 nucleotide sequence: TGTGCCAGCAGCTCAAGGGGACTAGCGGGCCGCTACAATGAGCAGTTCTTC. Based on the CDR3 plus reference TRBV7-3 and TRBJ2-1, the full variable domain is GAGVSQTPSNKVTEKGKYVELRCDPISGHTALYWYRQSLGQGPEFLIYFQGTGAADDSGLPNDRFFAVRPEGSVSTLKIQRTERGDSAVYLCASSSRGLAGRYNEQFFGPGTRLTVL.

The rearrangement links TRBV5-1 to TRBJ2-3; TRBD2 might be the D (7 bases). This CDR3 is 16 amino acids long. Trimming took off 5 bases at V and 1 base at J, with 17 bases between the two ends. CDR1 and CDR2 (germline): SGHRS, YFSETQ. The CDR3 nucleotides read TGCGCCAGCAGTGTGGGGGGGGCGCTGGGCACAGATACGCAGTATTTT. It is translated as CASSVGGALGTDTQYF.

CDR3: CSEITWSTEAFF. The CDR3 region has the DNA TGCAGCGAAATAACCTGGAGCACTGAAGCTTTCTTT. The rearrangement uses TRBV29-1 and TRBJ1-1; D call uncertain. The CDR3 runs to 12 residues. V shed 7 bases and J shed 4 bases, with 13 bases lying between them. The V gene's germline CDR1 is SQVTM and CDR2 ANQGSEA.

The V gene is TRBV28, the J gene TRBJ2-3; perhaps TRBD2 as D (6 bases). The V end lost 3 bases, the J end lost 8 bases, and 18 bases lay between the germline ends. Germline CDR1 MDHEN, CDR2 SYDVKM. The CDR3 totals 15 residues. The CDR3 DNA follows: TGTGCCAGCAGTTTTGGTAGTTGGGGGGTGGGTACGCAGTATTTT. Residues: CASSFGSWGVGTQYF.

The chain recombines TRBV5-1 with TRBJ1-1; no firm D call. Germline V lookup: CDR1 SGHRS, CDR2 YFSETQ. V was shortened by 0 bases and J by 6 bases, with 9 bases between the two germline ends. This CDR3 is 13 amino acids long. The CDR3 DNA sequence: TGCGCCAGCAGCTTGGATACAGACGCTGAAGCTTTCTTT. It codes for CASSLDTDAEAFF.

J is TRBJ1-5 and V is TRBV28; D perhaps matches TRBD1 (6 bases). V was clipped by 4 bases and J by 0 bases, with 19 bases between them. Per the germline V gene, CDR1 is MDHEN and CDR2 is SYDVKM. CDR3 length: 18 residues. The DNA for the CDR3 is TGTGCCAGCAGTTCGACAGGTCGCTCAAGGTATAGCAATCAGCCCCAGCATTTT. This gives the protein CASSSTGRSRYSNQPQHF.

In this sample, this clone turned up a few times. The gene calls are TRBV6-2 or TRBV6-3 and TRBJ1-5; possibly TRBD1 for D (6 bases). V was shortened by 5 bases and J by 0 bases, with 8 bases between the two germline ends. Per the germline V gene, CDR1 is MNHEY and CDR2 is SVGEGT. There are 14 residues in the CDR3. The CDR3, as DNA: TGTGCCAGCAGTCGACAGGATAGCAATCAGCCCCAGCATTTT. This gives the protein CASSRQDSNQPQHF.

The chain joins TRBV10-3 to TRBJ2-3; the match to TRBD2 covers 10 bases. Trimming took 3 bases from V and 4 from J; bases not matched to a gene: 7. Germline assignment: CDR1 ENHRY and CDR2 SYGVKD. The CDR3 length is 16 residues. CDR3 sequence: CAISEGSGGAADTQYF. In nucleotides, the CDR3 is TGTGCCATCAGTGAAGGGAGCGGGGGGGCCGCAGATACGCAGTATTTT.

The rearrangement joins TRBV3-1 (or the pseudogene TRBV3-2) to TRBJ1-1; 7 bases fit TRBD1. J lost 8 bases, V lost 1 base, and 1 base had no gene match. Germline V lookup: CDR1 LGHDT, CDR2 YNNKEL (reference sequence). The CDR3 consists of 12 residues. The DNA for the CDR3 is TGTGCCAGCAGCCAAGCGACAGGGGAAGCTTTCTTT. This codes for CASSQATGEAFF.

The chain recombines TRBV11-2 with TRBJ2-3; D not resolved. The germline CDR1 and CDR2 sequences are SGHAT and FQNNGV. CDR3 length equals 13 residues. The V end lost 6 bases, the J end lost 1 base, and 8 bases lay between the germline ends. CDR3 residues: CASRGMGTDTQYF. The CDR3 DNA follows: TGTGCCAGCAGGGGCATGGGCACAGATACGCAGTATTTT.

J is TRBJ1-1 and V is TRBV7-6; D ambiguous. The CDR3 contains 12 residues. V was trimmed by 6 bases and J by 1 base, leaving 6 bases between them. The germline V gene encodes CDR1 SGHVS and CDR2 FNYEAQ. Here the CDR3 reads CASSRGNTEAFF. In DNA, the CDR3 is TGTGCCAGCAGTCGGGGGAACACTGAAGCTTTCTTT. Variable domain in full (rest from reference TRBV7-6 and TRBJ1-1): GAGVSQSPRYKVTKRGQDVALRCDPISGHVSLYWYRQALGQGPEFLTYFNYEAQQDKSGLPNDRFSAERPEGSISTLTIQRTEQRDSAMYRCASSRGNTEAFFGQGTRLTVV.

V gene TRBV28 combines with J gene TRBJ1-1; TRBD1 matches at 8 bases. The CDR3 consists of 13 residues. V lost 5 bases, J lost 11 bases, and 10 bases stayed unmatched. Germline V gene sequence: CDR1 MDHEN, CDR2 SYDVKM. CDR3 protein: CASSPVTGGGAFF. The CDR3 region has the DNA TGTGCCAGCAGTCCGGTAACAGGGGGAGGGGCTTTCTTT.

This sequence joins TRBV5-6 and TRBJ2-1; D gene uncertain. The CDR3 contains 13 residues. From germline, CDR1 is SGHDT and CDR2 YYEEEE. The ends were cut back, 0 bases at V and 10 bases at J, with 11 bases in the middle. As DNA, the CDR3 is TGTGCCAGCAGCTTGGACTATTTCCCAGAGCAGTTCTTC. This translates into CASSLDYFPEQFF. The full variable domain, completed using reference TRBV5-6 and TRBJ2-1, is DAGVTQSPTHLIKTRGQQVTLRCSPKSGHDTVSWYQQALGQGPQFIFQYYEEEERQRGNFPDRFSGHQFPNYSSELNVNALLLGDSALYLCASSLDYFPEQFFGPGTRLTVL.

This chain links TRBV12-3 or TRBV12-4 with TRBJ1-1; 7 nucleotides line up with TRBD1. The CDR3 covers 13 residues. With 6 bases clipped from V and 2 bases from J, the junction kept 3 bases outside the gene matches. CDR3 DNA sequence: TGTGCCAGCAGCCGACAGGGTAACACTGAAGCTTTCTTT. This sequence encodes CASSRQGNTEAFF.

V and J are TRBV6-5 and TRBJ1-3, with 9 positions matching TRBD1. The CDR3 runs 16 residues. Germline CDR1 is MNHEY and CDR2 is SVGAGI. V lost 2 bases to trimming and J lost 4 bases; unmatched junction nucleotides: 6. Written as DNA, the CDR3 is TGTGCCAGCAGTTACGGGGACAGGGAAGAAGGAAACACCATATATTTT. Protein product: CASSYGDREEGNTIYF.

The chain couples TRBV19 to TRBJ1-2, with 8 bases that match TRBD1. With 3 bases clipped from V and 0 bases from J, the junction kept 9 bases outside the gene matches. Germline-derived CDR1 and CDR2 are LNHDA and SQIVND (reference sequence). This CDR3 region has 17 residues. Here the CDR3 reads CASSIPGQADANYGYTF. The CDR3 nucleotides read TGTGCCAGTAGTATCCCGGGACAGGCGGATGCTAACTATGGCTACACCTTC.

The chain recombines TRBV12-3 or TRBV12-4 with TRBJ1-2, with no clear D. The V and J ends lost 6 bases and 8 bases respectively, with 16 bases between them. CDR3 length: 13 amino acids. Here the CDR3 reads CASSLVITGGYTF. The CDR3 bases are TGTGCCAGCAGCCTCGTGATAACGGGGGGCTACACCTTC.

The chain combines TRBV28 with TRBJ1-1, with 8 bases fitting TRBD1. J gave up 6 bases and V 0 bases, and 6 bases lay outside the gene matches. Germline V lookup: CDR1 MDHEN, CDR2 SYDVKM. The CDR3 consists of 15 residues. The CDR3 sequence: CASSLWTGALPEAFF. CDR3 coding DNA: TGTGCCAGCAGTTTATGGACAGGGGCCCTCCCTGAAGCTTTCTTT.

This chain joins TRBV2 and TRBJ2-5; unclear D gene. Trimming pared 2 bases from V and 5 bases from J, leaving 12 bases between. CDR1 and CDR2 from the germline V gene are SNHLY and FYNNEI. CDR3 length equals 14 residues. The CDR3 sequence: CASSETRVEETQYF. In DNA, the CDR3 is TGTGCCAGCAGTGAAACCCGGGTCGAGGAGACCCAGTACTTC.